The 2 T cell receptor beta chains below were found in one sample sequenced in a study of regulatory T cells in long-lasting Graves disease. Time point: persistent/refractory GD, antithyroid drugs over 5 years with positive TRAb. RNA from PBMCs was the source of the TCR library. The authors built TCR beta libraries using iRepertoire HTBI primers and Arm-PCR of CDR3 regions. Each CDR3 protein gets one entry after TCRdb re-called the multiplex PCR reads with MiXCR. The sample lists hundreds of thousands of distinct CDR3 sequences, roughly 20% occurring once. The starting material was peripheral blood mononuclear cells (PBMCs), obtained when the disease was refractory, from a patient treated with antithyroid drugs. All receptors come from a female donor with Graves disease.

This clonotype was counted ten times or more. The rearrangement links TRBV5-1 to TRBJ1-2; 8 nucleotides line up with TRBD1. The CDR3 is made up of 14 amino acids. V shed 4 bases, J shed 2 bases, and the junction held 4 bases outside the gene matches. Per the germline V gene, CDR1 is SGHRS and CDR2 is YFSETQ. The CDR3 nucleotides read TGCGCCAGCAGCGGGGGACAGGAAAACTATGGCTACACCTTC. Its protein product is CASSGGQENYGYTF.

This clonotype was found a few times. The chain uses TRBV10-2 and TRBJ2-2, with TRBD2 matching 8 bases. Germline V gene lookup returns CDR1 WSHSY and CDR2 SAAADI. The CDR3 loop spans 15 amino acids. J was trimmed by 6 bases and V by 8 bases; bases with no gene match: 11. CDR3 amino acids: CASGTGLGGSGELFF. CDR3 sequence (DNA): TGCGCCAGCGGGACGGGACTAGGGGGTTCCGGGGAGCTGTTTTTT.